This note documents a single TCR beta chain sequence. Its specificity is unknown. The data were obtained in a study of OX40 agonist ivuxolimab in advanced cancers. The overall study: Aged roughly 23 to 79 with a mean of about 60 years, they were almost 85% male. Partial responses occurred in Three dose-escalation patients, one with hepatocellular carcinoma and two with cutaneous melanoma.

TCRdb's copy holds only in-frame clones and misses some; the assay was immunoSEQ multiplex PCR. This sample yields some 73,000 clones, of which about 86% are seen a single time; under 0.75% belongs to the top ten. Study findings and constraints: Partial responders dosed at 0.1-3.0 mg/kg displayed clonal expansion ranking among the lowest. The expanded peripheral T cells' antigen specificity was not determined.

The sequence derives from an adult with an advanced solid tumor such as melanoma, head and neck, liver or kidney cancer. The sample was CD4+ or CD8+ T cells sorted from blood, taken in a trial of the OX40 agonist ivuxolimab.

Here the CDR3 reads CSVGRAGSAGETQYF. The CDR3 coding sequence is TGCAGCGTTGGGAGGGCGGGGAGTGCCGGGGAGACCCAGTACTTC. The chain uses TRBV29-1 and TRBJ2-5; a weak D match, TRBD2 (6 bases). The V end lost 4 bases, the J end lost 5 bases, and 20 bases lay between the germline ends. The CDR3 covers 15 residues. Germline CDR1 reads SQVTM; CDR2 reads ANQGSEA.